The clone carrying this TCR beta chain appeared a few times. Allocation to cohorts depended on clinical history reported by the participants. This sample stems from a study of blood T cell repertoires in COVID-19. Study context: There were acute and convalescent COVID-19 samples, and they came from the United States, Italy and Spain. The analysed material was cDNA or gDNA that came from T cells, B-cell-depleted T cells, or PBMCs.

Germline lookup yields CDR1 SGHNT and CDR2 YYREEE (reference sequence). The CDR3 is made up of 15 amino acids. Unmatched junction bases numbered 4, after V lost 4 bases and J lost 1 base. As processed by the authors: It was from reference gene primer amplification that nucleated cell counts were estimated. The data were produced by immunoSEQ multiplex PCR, yet TCRdb's version contains in-frame clones alone and is incomplete. V and J calls and clone size are as listed in that table; D and trimming were resolved from the DNA. This table has 250,000 to 300,000 clones, 85% to 90% appearing once. Sequencing was carried out using PBMCs or T cells enriched from blood (not recorded which). The sequence derives from a man aged 18 to 29 who had recovered from COVID-19. The chain uses TRBV5-4 and TRBJ2-2; 7 bases agree with TRBD1. Here the CDR3 reads CASSPRQGNTGELFF. The CDR3 nucleotides are TGTGCCAGCAGCCCTCGACAGGGGAACACCGGGGAGCTGTTTTTT.